These 3 T cell receptor beta chains came from one sample sequenced in a study of cytomegalovirus exposure and HLA in healthy donors. 13 Jbeta primers and 60 Vbeta primers were used for the PCR. TCRdb's table, derived via immunoSEQ multiplex PCR, lists solely in-frame clones and lacks some. The table has over 110,000 clones, under 85% seen once; the top ten hold about 1%. Sequencing input: PBMCs. The receptors here all came from a man younger than 35 in good health and CMV-seronegative.

V usage is TRBV4-3 and J usage is TRBJ2-7, with D uncertain. The ends were cut back, 1 base at V and 1 base at J, with 8 bases in the middle. CDR3 length: 14 residues. From germline, CDR1 is LGHNA and CDR2 YSLEER. This CDR3 is CASSQVAASYEQYF. The CDR3 DNA follows: TGCGCCAGCAGCCAAGTAGCAGCTTCCTACGAGCAGTACTTC.

The chain employs TRBV7-9 and TRBJ1-1; no reliable D call. V dropped 3 bases and J dropped 8 bases, with 10 bases sitting between them. This CDR3 comprises 12 residues. CDR1 and CDR2 from the germline V gene are SEHNR and FQNEAQ (reference sequence). This CDR3 reads CASSFKQAEAFF. CDR3 sequence (DNA): TGTGCCAGCAGCTTTAAGCAGGCGGAAGCTTTCTTT. Combining the CDR3 with reference TRBV7-9 and TRBJ1-1 gives the whole variable domain DTGVSQNPRHKITKRGQNVTFRCDPISEHNRLYWYRQTLGQGPEFLTYFQNEAQLEKSRLLSDRFSAERPKGSFSTLEIQRTEQGDSAMYLCASSFKQAEAFFGQGTRLTVV.

V gene TRBV30 combines with J gene TRBJ1-2; 12 positions match TRBD1. Germline trimming cut 6 bases from V and 6 bases from J; bases unmatched to any gene: 14. Germline V gene sequence: CDR1 GTSNPN, CDR2 SVGIG (reference sequence). The CDR3 has 16 amino acids. CDR3 region: CACPEDPGQGANGYTF. CDR3 DNA sequence: TGTGCCTGCCCCGAGGACCCGGGACAGGGGGCGAATGGCTACACCTTC.